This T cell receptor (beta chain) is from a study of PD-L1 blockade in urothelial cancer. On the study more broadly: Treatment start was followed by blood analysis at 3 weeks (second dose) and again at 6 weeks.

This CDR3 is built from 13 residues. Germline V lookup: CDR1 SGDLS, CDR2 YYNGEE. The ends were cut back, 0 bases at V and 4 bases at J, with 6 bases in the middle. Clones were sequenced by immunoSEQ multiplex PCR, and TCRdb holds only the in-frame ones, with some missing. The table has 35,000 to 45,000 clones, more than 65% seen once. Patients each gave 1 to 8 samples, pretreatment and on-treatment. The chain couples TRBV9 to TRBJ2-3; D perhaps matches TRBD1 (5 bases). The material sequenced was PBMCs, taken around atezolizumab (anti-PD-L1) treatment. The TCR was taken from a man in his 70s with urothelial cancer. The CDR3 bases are TGTGCCAGCAGCGTAGCAGGGTCAGATACGCAGTATTTT. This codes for CASSVAGSDTQYF.